The 10 T cell receptor beta chains below come from one sample, sequenced in a study of blood T cell repertoires in COVID-19. Produced via immunoSEQ multiplex PCR; TCRdb's table is partial and in-frame only. The sample has some 290,000 clones, approximately 90% seen once. Sequenced sample: PBMCs or T cells enriched from blood (not recorded which). These receptors were taken from a woman aged 35 to 49 with acute COVID-19.

This clone was observed a single time. The chain uses TRBV6-5 and TRBJ1-1, with unresolved D. With 8 bases removed from V and 1 base from J, the gap between germline ends came to 14 bases. Per the germline V gene, CDR1 is MNHEY and CDR2 is SVGAGI. The CDR3 consists of 14 residues. CDR3 in DNA: TGTGCCAGCTCCCTCGTGAGTTCGAACACTGAAGCTTTCTTT. As protein: CASSLVSSNTEAFF.

V usage is TRBV2 and J usage is TRBJ2-2; D is uncertain. CDR1 SNHLY and CDR2 FYNNEI come from the germline V gene. V lost 3 bases and J lost 4, with 9 bases in between. This CDR3 spans 14 amino acids. The CDR3 here is CASSEGQSTGELFF. For the CDR3, the DNA is TGTGCCAGCAGTGAGGGCCAGAGCACCGGGGAGCTGTTTTTT.

The chain recombines TRBV27 with TRBJ1-2; 10 nucleotides agree with TRBD1. CDR3 size: 15 residues. V was pared by 3 bases and J by 6 bases, with 7 bases of the junction left unmatched. Germline assignment: CDR1 MNHEY and CDR2 SMNVEV (reference sequence). The CDR3, as DNA: TGTGCCAGCAGTTTGGGGGACAGGGGTTTGGATGGCTACACCTTC. Translating gives CASSLGDRGLDGYTF.

The chain employs TRBV5-1 and TRBJ2-5, with 8 nucleotides matching TRBD2. The CDR3 runs 14 residues. Per germline, CDR1 SGHRS and CDR2 YFSETQ. Trimming cost V 1 base and J 5 bases; bases outside gene matches: 4. CDR3 DNA: TGCGCCAGCAGCTTGCGGGGGGGCACGGAGACCCAGTACTTC. Protein product: CASSLRGGTETQYF. The full variable domain, its missing parts supplied by reference TRBV5-1 and TRBJ2-5, is KAGVTQTPRYLIKTRGQQVTLSCSPISGHRSVSWYQQTPGQGLQFLFEYFSETQRNKGNFPGRFSGRQFSNSRSEMNVSTLELGDSALYLCASSLRGGTETQYFGPGTRLLVL.

The chain links TRBV7-9 to TRBJ1-1; tentatively, D is TRBD1 (6 bases). V lost 5 bases and J 11 bases, leaving 18 bases between the germline ends. This CDR3 has 13 amino acids. The germline V gene encodes CDR1 SEHNR and CDR2 FQNEAQ (reference sequence). As DNA, the CDR3 is TGTGCCAGCAGCCCGCGGGGGGCAAGAGATGCTTTCTTT. Amino acid sequence: CASSPRGARDAFF.

The V gene is TRBV12-5, the J gene TRBJ2-3; possibly TRBD1 for D (6 bases). The CDR3 length is 15 residues. Germline loops: CDR1 LGHNT, CDR2 FRNRAP. The germline V and J ends were trimmed by 1 base and 4 bases, with 12 bases remaining between them. The CDR3 reads CASGLALGAPDTQYF. CDR3 coding DNA: TGTGCTAGTGGTTTGGCTCTGGGGGCTCCAGATACGCAGTATTTT.

CDR3 DNA sequence: TGTGCCAGCAGCTTTGGAGCTGGTTCCGAGCAGTACTTC. This encodes CASSFGAGSEQYF. V and J are TRBV5-6 and TRBJ2-7; no definite D call. Trimming removed 2 bases at V and 6 bases at J, with 12 bases between. There are 13 residues in the CDR3. CDR1 is SGHDT and CDR2 is YYEEEE in the germline V gene. Supplemented by reference TRBV5-6 and TRBJ2-7, the full variable domain reads DAGVTQSPTHLIKTRGQQVTLRCSPKSGHDTVSWYQQALGQGPQFIFQYYEEEERQRGNFPDRFSGHQFPNYSSELNVNALLLGDSALYLCASSFGAGSEQYFGPGTRLTVT.

The chain has TRBV18 and TRBJ2-4; TRBD1 might be the D (5 bases). Trimming cost V 4 bases and J 0 bases, with 13 bases left between them. CDR1 and CDR2 from the germline V gene are KGHSH and LQKENI. The CDR3 spans 16 residues. The CDR3 nucleotides are TGTGCCAGCTCACAAACAGGCAGTCTAGCCAAAAACATTCAGTACTTC. It codes for CASSQTGSLAKNIQYF.

The rearrangement links TRBV12-3 or TRBV12-4 to TRBJ2-5; D possibly corresponds to TRBD1 (5 bases). This CDR3 spans 13 amino acids. Trimming stripped 3 bases from V and 5 bases from J, with 10 bases between. The CDR3 sequence: CASSFARAETQYF. In DNA, the CDR3 is TGTGCCAGCAGTTTTGCCAGGGCGGAGACCCAGTACTTC.

The rearrangement links TRBV6-2 or TRBV6-3 to TRBJ1-2, with TRBD1 as a possible D gene (5 bases). V shed 7 bases and J shed 5 bases, with 11 bases lying between them. Per the germline V gene, CDR1 is MNHEY and CDR2 is SVGEGT. CDR3 length equals 12 residues. This chain's CDR3 is CASTPGTYGYTF. The CDR3 bases are TGTGCCAGCACCCCCGGGACTTATGGCTACACCTTC.